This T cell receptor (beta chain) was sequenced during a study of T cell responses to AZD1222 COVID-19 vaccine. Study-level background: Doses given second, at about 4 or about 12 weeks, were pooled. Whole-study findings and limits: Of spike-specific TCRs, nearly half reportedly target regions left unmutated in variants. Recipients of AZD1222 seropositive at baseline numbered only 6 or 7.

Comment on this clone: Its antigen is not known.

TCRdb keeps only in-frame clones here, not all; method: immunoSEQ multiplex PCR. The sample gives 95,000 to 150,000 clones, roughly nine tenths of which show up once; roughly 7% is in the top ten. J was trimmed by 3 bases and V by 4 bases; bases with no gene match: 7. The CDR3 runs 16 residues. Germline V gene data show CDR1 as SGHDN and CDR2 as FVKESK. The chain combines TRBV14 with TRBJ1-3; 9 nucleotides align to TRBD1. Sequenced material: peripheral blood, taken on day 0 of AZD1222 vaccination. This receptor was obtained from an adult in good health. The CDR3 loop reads CASSPWDREGGNTIYF. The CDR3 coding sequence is TGTGCCAGCAGCCCATGGGACAGGGAAGGTGGAAACACCATATATTTT.